This passage covers 3 T cell receptor beta chains from one sample sequenced in a study of response to subunit inactivated influenza vaccine. One entry per CDR3 protein, called by TCRdb with MiXCR from the RT-PCR reads. The sample contains 450,000 to 600,000 distinct CDR3 sequences, about 7.6% of which appear only once. The sequences come from PBMCs from blood, collected 23 to 25 months after vaccination. These TCRs come from a man aged 50 to 69 who received an inactivated influenza vaccine.

This clonotype came up a few times. The chain uses TRBV20-1 and TRBJ1-2, with 8 bases fitting TRBD1. The CDR3 contains 13 residues. Per germline, CDR1 DFQATT and CDR2 SNEGSKA (reference sequence). V lost 1 base to trimming and J lost 8 bases; unmatched junction nucleotides: 6. The CDR3 nucleotides are TGCAGTGCTAGAGTAGGACAGGGATTAGGCTACACCTTC. It codes for CSARVGQGLGYTF.

This clonotype has a count of ten or more. This sequence joins TRBV5-1 and TRBJ2-1, with no clear D. V lost 0 bases to trimming and J lost 1 base, with 8 bases between them. CDR3 length: 15 amino acids. Germline CDR1 is SGHRS and CDR2 is YFSETQ. Here the CDR3 reads CASSLGGFSYNEQFF. CDR3 nucleotides: TGCGCCAGCAGCTTGGGTGGGTTTTCCTACAATGAGCAGTTCTTC. The variable domain in full, completed from reference TRBV5-1 and TRBJ2-1, reads KAGVTQTPRYLIKTRGQQVTLSCSPISGHRSVSWYQQTPGQGLQFLFEYFSETQRNKGNFPGRFSGRQFSNSRSEMNVSTLELGDSALYLCASSLGGFSYNEQFFGPGTRLTVL.

The V call is TRBV2, the J call TRBJ2-2, with D possibly being TRBD1 (6 bases). V lost 2 bases and J lost 3, with 10 bases in between. There are 15 residues in the CDR3. Germline loops: CDR1 SNHLY, CDR2 FYNNEI. In nucleotides, the CDR3 is TGTGCCAGCAGTGAATGGGACACTTACACCGGGGAGCTGTTTTTT. Translated: CASSEWDTYTGELFF.